This entry lists 7 T cell receptor beta chains sequenced from one sample in a study of cytomegalovirus exposure and HLA in healthy donors. Generated by immunoSEQ multiplex PCR, the TCRdb table keeps only in-frame clones and is missing some. The sample records about 84,000 clones, approximately 91% being singletons. Source material: PBMCs. The receptors come from a young man in good health and CMV-seronegative.

The V gene is TRBV5-1, the J gene TRBJ2-3; 9 bases agree with TRBD1. The CDR3 consists of 15 residues. V trimming: 5 bases; J trimming: 2 bases; junction bases outside the gene matches: 6. CDR1 and CDR2 from the germline V gene are SGHRS and YFSETQ. DNA for the CDR3: TGCGCCAGCAGTACCGGGACAGGGCACACAGATACGCAGTATTTT. This sequence encodes CASSTGTGHTDTQYF.

This chain joins TRBV7-9 and TRBJ1-2; TRBD1 matches at 9 bases. Germline V gene lookup returns CDR1 SEHNR and CDR2 FQNEAQ (reference sequence). V shed 5 bases and J 2 bases; nucleotides not matched to a gene: 6. This CDR3 is built from 15 residues. The CDR3 loop reads CASSTETGGNYGYTF. The CDR3 nucleotides read TGTGCCAGCAGCACAGAGACAGGGGGAAACTATGGCTACACCTTC.

The gene calls are TRBV4-1 and TRBJ1-5; 8 positions agree with TRBD1. The V gene end was trimmed by 0 bases and the J gene end by 3 bases; junction bases not matched to a gene: 4. The V gene's germline CDR1 is MGHRA and CDR2 YSYEKL. CDR3 length equals 16 residues. CDR3 DNA: TGCGCCAGCAGCCAAGAGGGGACAGGCCTCAATCAGCCCCAGCATTTT. As protein: CASSQEGTGLNQPQHF.

V is TRBV5-1 and J is TRBJ2-1, with D possibly matching TRBD1 (5 bases). CDR1 and CDR2 from the germline V gene are SGHRS and YFSETQ. The CDR3 is made up of 16 amino acids. Trimming removed 0 bases at V and 7 bases at J, with 17 bases between. The CDR3 here is CASSLGARGLKNEQFF. The CDR3 DNA follows: TGCGCCAGCAGCTTGGGAGCTAGGGGCCTAAAGAATGAGCAGTTCTTC.

The rearrangement joins TRBV20-1 to TRBJ2-1; no definite D call. The CDR3 consists of 11 residues. V lost 2 bases, J lost 6 bases, and 5 bases lay in between. Germline loops: CDR1 DFQATT, CDR2 SNEGSKA (reference sequence). The CDR3 bases are TGCAGTGCTAGATATCTCAATGAGCAGTTCTTC. This gives the protein CSARYLNEQFF.

The V call is TRBV25-1, the J call TRBJ2-2; the D is unclear. The CDR3 extends over 15 amino acids. Germline V lookup: CDR1 MGHDK, CDR2 SYGVNS. Trimming removed 1 base from V and 8 bases from J, with 14 bases in between. The CDR3, as DNA: TGTGCCAGCAGTGAATCCCTTGGGCACCAGGGGGAGCTGTTTTTT. Protein: CASSESLGHQGELFF.

This clone showed up just once. A junction end diverges from the germline sequence, so it may reflect a read error. This chain links TRBV7-7 with TRBJ2-7; possibly TRBD2 for D (5 bases). The CDR3 covers 13 residues. Per germline, CDR1 SSHAT and CDR2 FNYEAQ (reference sequence). The CDR3 loop is CASSPGEGYEQYF. The CDR3 DNA sequence: TGTGCTAGCAGCCCCGGTGAGGGCTACGAGCAGTACTTC.